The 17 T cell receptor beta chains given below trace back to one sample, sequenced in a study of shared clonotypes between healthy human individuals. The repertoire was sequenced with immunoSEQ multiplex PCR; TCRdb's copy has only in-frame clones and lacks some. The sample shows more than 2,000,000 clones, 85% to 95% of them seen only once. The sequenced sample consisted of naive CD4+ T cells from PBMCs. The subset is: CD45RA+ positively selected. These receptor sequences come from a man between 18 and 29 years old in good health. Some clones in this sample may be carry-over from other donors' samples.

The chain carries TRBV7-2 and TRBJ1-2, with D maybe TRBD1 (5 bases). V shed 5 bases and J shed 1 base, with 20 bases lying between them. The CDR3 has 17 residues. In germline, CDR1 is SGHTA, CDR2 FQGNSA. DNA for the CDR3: TGTGCCAGCAGCCCGGGGGAGGGGCCCCAGTATAACTATGGCTACACCTTC. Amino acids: CASSPGEGPQYNYGYTF.

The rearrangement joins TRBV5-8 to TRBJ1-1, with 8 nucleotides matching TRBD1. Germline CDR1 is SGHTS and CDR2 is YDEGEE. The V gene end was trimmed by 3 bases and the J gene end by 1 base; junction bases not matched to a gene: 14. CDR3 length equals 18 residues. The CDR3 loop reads CASSSSGGDQTQNTEAFF. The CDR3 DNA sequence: TGTGCCAGCAGCTCCTCAGGGGGCGACCAGACTCAGAACACTGAAGCTTTCTTT.

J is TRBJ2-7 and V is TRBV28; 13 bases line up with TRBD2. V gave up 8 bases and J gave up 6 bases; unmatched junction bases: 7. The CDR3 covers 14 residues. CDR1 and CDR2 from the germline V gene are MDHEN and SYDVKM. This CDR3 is CASARTSGSGEQYF. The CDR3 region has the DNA TGTGCCAGCGCCCGGACTAGCGGGAGTGGCGAGCAGTACTTC.

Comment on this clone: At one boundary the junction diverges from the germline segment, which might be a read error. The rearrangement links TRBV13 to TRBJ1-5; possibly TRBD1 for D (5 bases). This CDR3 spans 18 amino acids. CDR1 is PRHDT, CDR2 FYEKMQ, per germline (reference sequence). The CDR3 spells CASSIGWGTGARDQPQHF. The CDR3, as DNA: TGTGCCAGCAGCATAGGGTGGGGAACCGGGGCGCGGGATCAGCCCCAGCATTTT.

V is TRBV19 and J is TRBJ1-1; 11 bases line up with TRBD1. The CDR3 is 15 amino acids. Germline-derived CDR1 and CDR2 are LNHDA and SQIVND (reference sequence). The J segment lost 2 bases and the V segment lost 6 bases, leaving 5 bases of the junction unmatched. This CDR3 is CASSTGQGANTEAFF. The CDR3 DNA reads TGTGCCAGTAGCACCGGACAGGGGGCTAACACTGAAGCTTTCTTT.

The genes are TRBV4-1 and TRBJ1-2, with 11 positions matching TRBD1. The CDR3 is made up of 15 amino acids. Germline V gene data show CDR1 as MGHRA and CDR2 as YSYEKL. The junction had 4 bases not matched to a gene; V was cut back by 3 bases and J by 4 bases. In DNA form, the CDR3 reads TGCGCCAGCAGCCAGGGACAGGGGGTACCCTATGGCTACACCTTC. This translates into CASSQGQGVPYGYTF.

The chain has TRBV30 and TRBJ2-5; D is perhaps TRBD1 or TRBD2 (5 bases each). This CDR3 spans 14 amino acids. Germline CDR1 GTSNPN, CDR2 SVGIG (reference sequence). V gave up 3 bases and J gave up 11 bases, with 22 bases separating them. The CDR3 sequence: CAWRVLGGSAGQYF. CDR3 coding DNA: TGTGCCTGGAGGGTCCTTGGGGGATCGGCAGGGCAGTACTTC.

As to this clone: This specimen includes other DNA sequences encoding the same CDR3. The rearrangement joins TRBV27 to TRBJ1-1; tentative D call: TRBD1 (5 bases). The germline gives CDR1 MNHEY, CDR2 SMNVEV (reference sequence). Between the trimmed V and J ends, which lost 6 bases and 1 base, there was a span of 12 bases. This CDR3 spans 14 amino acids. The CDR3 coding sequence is TGTGCCAGCAGCCTGGGGCAGACGAACACTGAAGCTTTCTTT. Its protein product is CASSLGQTNTEAFF.

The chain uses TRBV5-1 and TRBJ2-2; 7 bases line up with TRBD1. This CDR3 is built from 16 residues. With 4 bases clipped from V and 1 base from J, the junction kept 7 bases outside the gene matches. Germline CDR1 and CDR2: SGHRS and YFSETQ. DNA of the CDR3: TGCGCCAGCAGCCTGAGACAGGGTGTGAACACCGGGGAGCTGTTTTTT. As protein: CASSLRQGVNTGELFF.

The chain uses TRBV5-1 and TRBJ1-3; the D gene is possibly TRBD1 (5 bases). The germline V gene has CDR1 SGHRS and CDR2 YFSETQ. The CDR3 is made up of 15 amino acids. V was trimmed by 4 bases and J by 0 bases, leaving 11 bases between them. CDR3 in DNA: TGCGCCAGCAGCCCGGGACTGTACTCTGGAAACACCATATATTTT. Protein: CASSPGLYSGNTIYF.

The CDR3 sequence: CASSLAASGALWNEQFF. The CDR3 DNA is TGTGCCAGCAGCTTAGCGGCTAGCGGGGCCTTGTGGAATGAGCAGTTCTTC. The genes are TRBV7-2 and TRBJ2-1; TRBD2 agrees at 9 bases. The CDR3 sequence is 17 residues long. Per the germline V gene, CDR1 is SGHTA and CDR2 is FQGNSA. Losses at the gene ends were 0 bases for V and 7 bases for J; bases not matched to a gene: 10.

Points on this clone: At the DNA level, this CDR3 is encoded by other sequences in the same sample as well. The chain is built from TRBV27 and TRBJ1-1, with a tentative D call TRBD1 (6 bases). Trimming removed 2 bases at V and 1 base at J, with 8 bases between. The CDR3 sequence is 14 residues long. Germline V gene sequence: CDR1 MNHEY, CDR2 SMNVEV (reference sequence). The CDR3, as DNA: TGTGCCAGCAGTTTAAGGACAGCGAACACTGAAGCTTTCTTT. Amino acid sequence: CASSLRTANTEAFF.

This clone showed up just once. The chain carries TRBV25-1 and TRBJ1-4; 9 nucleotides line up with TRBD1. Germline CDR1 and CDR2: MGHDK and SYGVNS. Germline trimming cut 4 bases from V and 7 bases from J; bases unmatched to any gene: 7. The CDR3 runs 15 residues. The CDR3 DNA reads TGTGCCAGCAGTGCTTGGACAGGGGAGGTTGAAAAACTGTTTTTT. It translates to CASSAWTGEVEKLFF.

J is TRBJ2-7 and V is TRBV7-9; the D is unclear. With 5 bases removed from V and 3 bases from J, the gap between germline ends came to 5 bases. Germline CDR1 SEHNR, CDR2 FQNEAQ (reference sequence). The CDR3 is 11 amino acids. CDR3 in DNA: TGTGCCAGCAGCATACTCTACGAGCAGTACTTC. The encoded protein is CASSILYEQYF.

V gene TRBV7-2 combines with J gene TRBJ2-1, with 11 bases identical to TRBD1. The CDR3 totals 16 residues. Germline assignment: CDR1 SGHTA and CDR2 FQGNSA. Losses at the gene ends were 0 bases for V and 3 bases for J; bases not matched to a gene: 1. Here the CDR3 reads CASSLAGTGGYNEQFF. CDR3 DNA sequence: TGTGCCAGCAGCTTAGCGGGGACAGGGGGCTACAATGAGCAGTTCTTC.

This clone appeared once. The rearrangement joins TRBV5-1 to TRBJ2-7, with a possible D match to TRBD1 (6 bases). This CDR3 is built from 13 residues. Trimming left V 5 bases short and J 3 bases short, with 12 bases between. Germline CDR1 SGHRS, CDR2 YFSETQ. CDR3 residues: CASSTGTNYEQYF. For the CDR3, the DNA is TGCGCCAGCAGTACCGGGACAAACTACGAGCAGTACTTC. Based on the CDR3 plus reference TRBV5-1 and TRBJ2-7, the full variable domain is KAGVTQTPRYLIKTRGQQVTLSCSPISGHRSVSWYQQTPGQGLQFLFEYFSETQRNKGNFPGRFSGRQFSNSRSEMNVSTLELGDSALYLCASSTGTNYEQYFGPGTRLTVT.

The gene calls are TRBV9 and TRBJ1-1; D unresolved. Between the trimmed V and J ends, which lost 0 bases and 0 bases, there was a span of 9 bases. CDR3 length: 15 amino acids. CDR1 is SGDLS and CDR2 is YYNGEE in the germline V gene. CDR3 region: CASSVDPLVNTEAFF. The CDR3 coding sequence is TGTGCCAGCAGCGTAGATCCCCTAGTGAACACTGAAGCTTTCTTT. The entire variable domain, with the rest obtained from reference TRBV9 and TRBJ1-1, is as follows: DSGVTQTPKHLITATGQRVTLRCSPRSGDLSVYWYQQSLDQGLQFLIQYYNGEERAKGNILERFSAQQFPDLHSELNLSSLELGDSALYFCASSVDPLVNTEAFFGQGTRLTVV.